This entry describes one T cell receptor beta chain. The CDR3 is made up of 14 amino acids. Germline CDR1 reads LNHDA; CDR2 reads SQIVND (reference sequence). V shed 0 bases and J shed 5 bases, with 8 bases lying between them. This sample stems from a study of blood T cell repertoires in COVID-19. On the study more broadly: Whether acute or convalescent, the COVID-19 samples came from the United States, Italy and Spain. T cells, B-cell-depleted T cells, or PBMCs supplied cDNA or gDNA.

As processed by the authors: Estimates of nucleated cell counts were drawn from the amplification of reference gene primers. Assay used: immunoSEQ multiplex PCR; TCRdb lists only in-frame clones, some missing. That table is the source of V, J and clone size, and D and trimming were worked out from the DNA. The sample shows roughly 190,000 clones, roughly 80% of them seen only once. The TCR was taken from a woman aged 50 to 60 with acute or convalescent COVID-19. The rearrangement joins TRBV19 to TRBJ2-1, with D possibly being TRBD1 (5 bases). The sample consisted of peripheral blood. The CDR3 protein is CASSIDRQNNEQFF. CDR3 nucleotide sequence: TGTGCCAGTAGTATAGATCGACAGAACAATGAGCAGTTCTTC.